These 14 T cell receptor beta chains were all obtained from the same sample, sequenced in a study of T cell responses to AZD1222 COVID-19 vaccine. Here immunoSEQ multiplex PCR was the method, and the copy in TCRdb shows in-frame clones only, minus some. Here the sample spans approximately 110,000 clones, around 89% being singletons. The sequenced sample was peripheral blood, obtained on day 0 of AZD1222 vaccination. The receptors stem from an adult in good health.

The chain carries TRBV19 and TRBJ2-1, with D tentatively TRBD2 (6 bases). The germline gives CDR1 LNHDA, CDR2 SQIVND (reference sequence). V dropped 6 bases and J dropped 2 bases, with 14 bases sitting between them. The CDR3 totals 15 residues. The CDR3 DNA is TGTGCCAGTAGCTCACGTGGGGGGACCTACAATGAGCAGTTCTTC. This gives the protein CASSSRGGTYNEQFF.

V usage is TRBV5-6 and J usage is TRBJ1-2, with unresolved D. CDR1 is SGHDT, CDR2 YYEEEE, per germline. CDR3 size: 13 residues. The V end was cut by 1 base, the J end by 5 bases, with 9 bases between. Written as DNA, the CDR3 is TGTGCCAGCAGCTTGTGGCGGGAGTATGGCTACACCTTC. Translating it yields CASSLWREYGYTF.

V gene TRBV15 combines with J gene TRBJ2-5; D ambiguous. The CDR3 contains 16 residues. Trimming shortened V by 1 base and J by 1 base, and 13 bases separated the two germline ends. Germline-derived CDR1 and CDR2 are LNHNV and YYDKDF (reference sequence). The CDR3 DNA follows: TGTGCCACCAGCAGAGGCCTGCAATTAGGCCAAGAGACCCAGTACTTC. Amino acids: CATSRGLQLGQETQYF.

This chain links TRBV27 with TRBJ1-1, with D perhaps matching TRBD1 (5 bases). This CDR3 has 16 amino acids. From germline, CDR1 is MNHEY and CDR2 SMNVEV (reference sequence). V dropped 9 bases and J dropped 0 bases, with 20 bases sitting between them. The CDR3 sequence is CASRNSAGRMNTEAFF. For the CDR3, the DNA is TGTGCCAGTAGGAACTCAGCAGGGCGCATGAACACTGAAGCTTTCTTT.

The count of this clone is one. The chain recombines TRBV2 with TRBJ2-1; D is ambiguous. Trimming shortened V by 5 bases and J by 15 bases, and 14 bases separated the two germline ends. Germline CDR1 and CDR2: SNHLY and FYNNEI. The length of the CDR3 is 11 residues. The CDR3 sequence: CASSIPQTRFF. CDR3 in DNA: TGTGCCAGCAGTATCCCTCAAACCCGGTTCTTC.

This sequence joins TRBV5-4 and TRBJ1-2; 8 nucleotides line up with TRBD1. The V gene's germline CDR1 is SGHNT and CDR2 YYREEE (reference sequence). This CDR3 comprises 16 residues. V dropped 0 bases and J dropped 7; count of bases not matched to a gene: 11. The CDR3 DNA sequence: TGTGCCAGCAGCTTGGTTTTTCCGGCAGGGGGCCTTGGCTACACCTTC. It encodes CASSLVFPAGGLGYTF.

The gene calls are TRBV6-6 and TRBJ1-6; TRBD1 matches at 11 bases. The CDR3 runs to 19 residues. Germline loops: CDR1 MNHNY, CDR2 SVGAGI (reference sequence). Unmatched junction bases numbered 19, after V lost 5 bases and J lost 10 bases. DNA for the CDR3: TGTGCCAGCAGTCCCCTTTGGGACAGGGGGTTTTTGTCAGAATCACCCCTCCACTTT. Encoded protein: CASSPLWDRGFLSESPLHF.

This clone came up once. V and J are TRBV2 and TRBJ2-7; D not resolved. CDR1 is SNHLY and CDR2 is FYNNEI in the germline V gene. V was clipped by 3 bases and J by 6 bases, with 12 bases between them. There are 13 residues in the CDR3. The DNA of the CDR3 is TGTGCCAGCAGTGAGATAGGGTCGGGCGAGCAGTACTTC. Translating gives CASSEIGSGEQYF. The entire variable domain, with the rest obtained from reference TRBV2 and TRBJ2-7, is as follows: EPEVTQTPSHQVTQMGQEVILRCVPISNHLYFYWYRQILGQKVEFLVSFYNNEISEKSEIFDDQFSVERPDGSNFTLKIRSTKLEDSAMYFCASSEIGSGEQYFGPGTRLTVT.

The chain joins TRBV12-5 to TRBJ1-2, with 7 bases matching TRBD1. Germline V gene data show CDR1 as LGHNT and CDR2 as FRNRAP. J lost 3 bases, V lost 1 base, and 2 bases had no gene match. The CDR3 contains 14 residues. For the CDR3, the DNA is TGTGCTAGTGGTTTGGGAACAGGGGACTATGGCTACACCTTC. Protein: CASGLGTGDYGYTF.

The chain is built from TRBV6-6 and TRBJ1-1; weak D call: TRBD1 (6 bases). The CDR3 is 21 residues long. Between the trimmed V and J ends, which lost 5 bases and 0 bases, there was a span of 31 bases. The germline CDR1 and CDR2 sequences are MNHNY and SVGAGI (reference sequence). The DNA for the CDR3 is TGTGCCAGCAGTCCCGACGCGGGGTGGGGCAGGGGAAGGGTTTTGAACACTGAAGCTTTCTTT. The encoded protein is CASSPDAGWGRGRVLNTEAFF.

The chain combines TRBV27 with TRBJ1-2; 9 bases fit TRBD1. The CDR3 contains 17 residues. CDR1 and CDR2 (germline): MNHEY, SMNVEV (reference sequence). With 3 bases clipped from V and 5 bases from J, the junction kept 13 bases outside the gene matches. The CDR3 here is CASSFGDHTGGQYGYTF. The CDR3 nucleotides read TGTGCCAGCAGTTTTGGGGATCACACAGGGGGCCAGTATGGCTACACCTTC.

The CDR3 DNA sequence: TGCGCCAGCAGCTTGGGACAGCAGAACACTGAAGCTTTCTTT. Encoded protein: CASSLGQQNTEAFF. The V gene is TRBV5-1, the J gene TRBJ1-1; D possibly corresponds to TRBD1 (5 bases). Trimming left V 0 bases short and J 1 base short, with 7 bases between. Germline CDR1 reads SGHRS; CDR2 reads YFSETQ. This CDR3 is built from 14 residues.

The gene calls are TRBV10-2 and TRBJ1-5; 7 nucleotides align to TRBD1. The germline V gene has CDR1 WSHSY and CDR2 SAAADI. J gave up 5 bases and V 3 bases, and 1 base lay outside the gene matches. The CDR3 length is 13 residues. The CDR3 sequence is CASSDQGDQPQHF. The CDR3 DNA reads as TGCGCCAGCAGTGACCAGGGGGATCAGCCCCAGCATTTT.

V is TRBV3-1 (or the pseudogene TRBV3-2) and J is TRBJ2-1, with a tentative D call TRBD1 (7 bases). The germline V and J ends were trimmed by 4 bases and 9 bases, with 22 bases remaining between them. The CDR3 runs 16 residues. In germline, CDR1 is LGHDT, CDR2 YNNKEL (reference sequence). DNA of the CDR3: TGTGCCAGCAGCCCAGGGGGGTTGGTGGGGCCAGTTGAGCAGTTCTTC. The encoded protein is CASSPGGLVGPVEQFF.